These 12 T cell receptor beta chains were sequenced from one sample in a study of early T cells in non-severe SARS-CoV-2 infection. TCRdb recomputed calls from the 5' RACE reads with MiXCR, one row per CDR3 protein. There are tens of thousands of distinct CDR3 sequences in the sample; about 11% occur only once, and just under 3% lies in the top ten. The sequences come from whole blood, collected at baseline. All receptors come from an adult who was a healthcare worker with PCR-confirmed SARS-CoV-2 infection or an uninfected control (not recorded which).

The gene calls are TRBV28 and TRBJ1-1; maybe TRBD1 (5 bases). The CDR3 covers 14 residues. Germline CDR1 and CDR2: MDHEN and SYDVKM. The V and J ends lost 4 bases and 2 bases respectively, with 11 bases between them. CDR3 nucleotide sequence: TGTGCCAGCAGTTCGGCAGGGCGTAACACTGAAGCTTTCTTT. This sequence encodes CASSSAGRNTEAFF.

This clonotype showed up just a few times. The chain is built from TRBV24-1 and TRBJ2-3; no firm D call. With 6 bases removed from V and 5 bases from J, the gap between germline ends came to 14 bases. This CDR3 spans 14 amino acids. The germline gives CDR1 KGHDR, CDR2 SFDVKD. As DNA, the CDR3 is TGTGCCACCAGTCGCGGCCAGAACCAAGATACGCAGTATTTT. Translating it yields CATSRGQNQDTQYF.

This clonotype was counted a few times. This rearrangement joins TRBV6-2 or TRBV6-3 to TRBJ2-7, with 8 bases lining up with TRBD2. The V segment lost 7 bases and the J segment 2 bases; nucleotides outside the gene matches: 7. This CDR3 has 14 amino acids. Germline lookup yields CDR1 MNHEY and CDR2 SVGEGT. The CDR3 reads CASKRAGDPYEQYF. CDR3 sequence (DNA): TGTGCCAGCAAACGAGCGGGGGACCCCTACGAGCAGTACTTC.

This clonotype was counted a few times. V gene TRBV30 combines with J gene TRBJ2-4; a possible D gene is TRBD2 (5 bases). The CDR3 consists of 15 residues. V was clipped by 0 bases and J by 0 bases, with 9 bases between them. CDR1 and CDR2 from the germline V gene are GTSNPN and SVGIG (reference sequence). The CDR3 region has the DNA TGTGCCTGGAGTGTTCGAGGGATAGCCAAAAACATTCAGTACTTC. It specifies CAWSVRGIAKNIQYF.

The chain is built from TRBV7-8 and TRBJ2-1; perhaps D is TRBD1 or TRBD2 (5 bases each). Germline V gene sequence: CDR1 SGHVS, CDR2 FQNEAQ. V shed 5 bases and J shed 0 bases, with 23 bases lying between them. The CDR3 is made up of 19 amino acids. CDR3 amino acids: CASSRLPRDGSSSYNEQFF. The CDR3 bases are TGTGCCAGCAGCCGCCTTCCTCGGGACGGGTCTAGCTCCTACAATGAGCAGTTCTTC.

This chain joins TRBV5-4 and TRBJ2-2; 15 bases align to TRBD2. Germline CDR1 SGHNT, CDR2 YYREEE (reference sequence). J gave up 4 bases and V 5 bases, and 6 bases lay outside the gene matches. There are 17 residues in the CDR3. As DNA, the CDR3 is TGTGCCAGCAGGGAGGGACTAGCGGGGGGTGTCACCGGGGAGCTGTTTTTT. This sequence encodes CASREGLAGGVTGELFF.

The V gene is TRBV12-3 or TRBV12-4, the J gene TRBJ2-7; TRBD1 agrees at 10 bases. CDR3 size: 14 residues. The V and J ends lost 6 bases and 5 bases, in that order; junction bases with no gene match: 7. CDR3: CASSITGTGDEQYF. The CDR3 DNA reads as TGTGCCAGCAGCATAACCGGGACAGGGGACGAGCAGTACTTC.

This clonotype was seen ten or more times. The genes are TRBV7-6 and TRBJ2-7; perhaps TRBD1 as D (5 bases). The V end was cut by 5 bases, the J end by 4 bases, with 12 bases between. There are 13 residues in the CDR3. CDR1 and CDR2 from the germline V gene are SGHVS and FNYEAQ. CDR3: CASSTPTDYEQYF. CDR3 in DNA: TGTGCCAGCAGCACCCCGACAGATTACGAGCAGTACTTC.

This clonotype has only a few counts. This rearrangement joins TRBV7-3 to TRBJ2-1, with TRBD2 matching over 11 bases. There are 19 residues in the CDR3. The trim removed 5 bases at V and 4 bases at J, leaving 16 bases unmatched. Germline-derived CDR1 and CDR2 are SGHTA and FQGTGA. CDR3 sequence: CASSPQTSGAPGGYNEQFF. In DNA form, the CDR3 reads TGTGCCAGCAGCCCCCAGACTAGCGGGGCACCCGGGGGATACAATGAGCAGTTCTTC.

This clonotype was observed a few times. V is TRBV28 and J is TRBJ2-7, with D hard to call. Germline V CDR1 and CDR2: MDHEN, SYDVKM. This CDR3 comprises 12 residues. Trimming cost V 3 bases and J 9 bases, with 12 bases left between them. The CDR3 loop reads CASSLATSAQYF. The CDR3 DNA reads TGTGCCAGCAGTTTGGCGACCTCGGCGCAGTACTTC.

The chain links TRBV6-5 to TRBJ1-1; no firm D call. The germline V gene has CDR1 MNHEY and CDR2 SVGAGI. CDR3 size: 15 residues. Deletions cut 5 bases from V and 2 bases from J, with 15 bases between. CDR3 loop: CASSQPSLSNTEAFF. CDR3 in DNA: TGTGCCAGCAGTCAACCGTCTCTGAGTAACACTGAAGCTTTCTTT.

J is TRBJ1-3 and V is TRBV18; D gene unclear. The CDR3 runs to 15 residues. V shed 0 bases and J shed 1 base, with 7 bases lying between them. Germline CDR1 KGHSH, CDR2 LQKENI. For the CDR3, the DNA is TGTGCCAGCTCACCACCGTCGAGATCTGGAAACACCATATATTTT. Translated: CASSPPSRSGNTIYF.